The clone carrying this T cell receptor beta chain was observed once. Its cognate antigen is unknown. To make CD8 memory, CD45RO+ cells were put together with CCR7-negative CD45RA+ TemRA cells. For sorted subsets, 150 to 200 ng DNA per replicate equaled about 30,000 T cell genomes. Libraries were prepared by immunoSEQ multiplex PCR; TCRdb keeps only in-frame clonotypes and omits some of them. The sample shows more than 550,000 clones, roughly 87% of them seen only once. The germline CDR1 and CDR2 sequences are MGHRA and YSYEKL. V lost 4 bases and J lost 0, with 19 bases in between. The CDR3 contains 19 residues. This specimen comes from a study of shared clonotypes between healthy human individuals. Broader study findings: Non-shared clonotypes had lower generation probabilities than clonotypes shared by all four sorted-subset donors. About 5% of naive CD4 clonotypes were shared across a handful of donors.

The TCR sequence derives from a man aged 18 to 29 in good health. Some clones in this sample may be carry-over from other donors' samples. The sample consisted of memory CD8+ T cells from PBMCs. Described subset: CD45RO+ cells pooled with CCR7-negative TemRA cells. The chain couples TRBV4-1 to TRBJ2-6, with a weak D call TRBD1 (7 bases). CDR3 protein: CASSPRQGGIPSGANVLTF. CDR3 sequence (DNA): TGCGCCAGCAGCCCCCGACAGGGCGGGATCCCCTCTGGGGCCAACGTCCTGACTTTC.